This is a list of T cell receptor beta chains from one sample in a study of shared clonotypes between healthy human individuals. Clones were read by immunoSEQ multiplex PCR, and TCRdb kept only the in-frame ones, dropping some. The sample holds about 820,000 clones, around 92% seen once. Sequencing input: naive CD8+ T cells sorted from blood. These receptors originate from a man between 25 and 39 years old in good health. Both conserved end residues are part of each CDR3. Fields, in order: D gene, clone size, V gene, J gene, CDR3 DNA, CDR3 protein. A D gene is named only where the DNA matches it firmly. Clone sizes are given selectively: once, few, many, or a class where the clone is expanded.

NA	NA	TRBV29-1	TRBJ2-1	TGCAGCGTCCTCCAACAGGCATTCAACGAGCAGTTCTTC	CSVLQQAFNEQFF
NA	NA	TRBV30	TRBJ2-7	TGTGCCTGGAGTAAAACGAGGGAGCTAAGCTCCTACGAGCAGTACTTC	CAWSKTRELSSYEQYF
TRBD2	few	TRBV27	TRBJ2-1	TGTGCCAGCAGGGCCCTATCGGGACTAGCGGCCAATGAGCAGTTCTTC	CASRALSGLAANEQFF
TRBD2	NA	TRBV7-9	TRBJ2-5	TGTGCCAGCAGCCAACGGACTAGCGGGAGTTTGGAGACCCAGTACTTC	CASSQRTSGSLETQYF
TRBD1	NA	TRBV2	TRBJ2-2	TGTGCCAGCAGTTATACAGGGGACCCCGGGGAGCTGTTTTTT	CASSYTGDPGELFF
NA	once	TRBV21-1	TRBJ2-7	TGTGCCAGCAGCCCCCATGCTGGGACAGGGGTACAGTACGAGCAGTACTTC	CASSPHAGTGVQYEQYF
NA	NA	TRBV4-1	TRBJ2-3	TGCGCCAGCAGCCAAGATCTGAGTCCGACCGGAATTGCAACAGATACGCAGTATTTT	CASSQDLSPTGIATDTQYF
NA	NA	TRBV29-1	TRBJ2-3	TGCAGCGTTGTAATAGGGTTCGGCGTGGCTACCACAGATACGCAGTATTTT	CSVVIGFGVATTDTQYF
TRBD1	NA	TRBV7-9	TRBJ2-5	TGTGCCAGCAGCTACGGGACAGGGAGACAAGAGACCCAGTACTTC	CASSYGTGRQETQYF
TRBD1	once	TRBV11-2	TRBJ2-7	TGTGCCAGCAGCTTGGAGACAGGGGGCTACGAGCAGTACTTC	CASSLETGGYEQYF
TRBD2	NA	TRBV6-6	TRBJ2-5	TGTGCCAGCAGTTACCCAGCGGGAGTAAAAGAGACCCAGTACTTC	CASSYPAGVKETQYF
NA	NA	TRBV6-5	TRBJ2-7	TGTGCCAGCAGTTACTCCGTGGAATCCTACGAGCAGTACTTC	CASSYSVESYEQYF
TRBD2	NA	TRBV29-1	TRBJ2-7	TGCAGCGTTGCACTAGCGGGGCCCTACGAGCAGTACTTC	CSVALAGPYEQYF
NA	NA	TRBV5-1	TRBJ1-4	TGCGCCAGCAGCTTGGTGGGTTACGCTAATGAAAAACTGTTTTTT	CASSLVGYANEKLFF
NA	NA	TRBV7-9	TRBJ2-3	TGTGCCAGCAGCCCAACTAGGTCTAGCACAGATACGCAGTATTTT	CASSPTRSSTDTQYF
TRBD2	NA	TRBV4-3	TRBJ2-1	TGCGCCAGCAGCCAAGAGGTAACGGGAGGGCAGAATGAGCAGTTCTTC	CASSQEVTGGQNEQFF
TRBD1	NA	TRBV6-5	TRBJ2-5	TGTGCCAGCAGTTTGGGGACAGGGGGAAGTGTGGAGACCCAGTACTTC	CASSLGTGGSVETQYF
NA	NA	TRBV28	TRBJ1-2	TGTGCCAGCACCTTGCAGGGGATTCATGGCTACACCTTC	CASTLQGIHGYTF
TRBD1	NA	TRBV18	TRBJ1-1	TGTGCCAGCTCACCACCGGCTCAGGGGGCGGGTTTAGATGAAGCTTTCTTT	CASSPPAQGAGLDEAFF
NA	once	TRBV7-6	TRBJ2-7	TGTGCCAGCAGCTTAGGCGACTACTACGAGCAGTACTTC	CASSLGDYYEQYF
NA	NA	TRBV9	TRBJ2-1	TGTGCCAGCAGCGTAGACAATATCAATGAGCAGTTCTTC	CASSVDNINEQFF
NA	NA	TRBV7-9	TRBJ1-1	TGTGCCAGCAGCTTCCTTATGGCTGAAGCTTTCTTT	CASSFLMAEAFF
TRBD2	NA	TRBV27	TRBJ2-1	TGTGCCAGCAGTTTAGAACTAGCGGGAGTTTACAATGAGCAGTTCTTC	CASSLELAGVYNEQFF
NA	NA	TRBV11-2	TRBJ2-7	TGTGCCAGCAGCTTACGGGGGCGGGCTTACGAGCAGTACTTC	CASSLRGRAYEQYF
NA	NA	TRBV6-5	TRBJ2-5	TGTGCGTTGGAGGGACCAGGAATCGGGACCCAGTACTTC	CALEGPGIGTQYF
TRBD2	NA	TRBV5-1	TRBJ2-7	TGCGCCAGCAGCTTGCGCCCACTAGCGGCTAGCTCCTACGAGCAGTACTTC	CASSLRPLAASSYEQYF
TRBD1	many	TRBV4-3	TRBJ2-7	TGCGCCAGCAGCCAGTCGACAGGGACCTACGAGCAGTACTTC	CASSQSTGTYEQYF
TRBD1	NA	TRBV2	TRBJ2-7	TGTGCCAGCAGGTCTTCCATGGACCGGGACAGCTACGAGCAGTACTTC	CASRSSMDRDSYEQYF
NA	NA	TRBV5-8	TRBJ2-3	TGTGCCAGCAGCTTGTTCGGAATCAGGAGCACAGATACGCAGTATTTT	CASSLFGIRSTDTQYF
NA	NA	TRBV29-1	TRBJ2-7	TGCAGCGTTTCCGGGTCCTACGAGCAGTACTTC	CSVSGSYEQYF
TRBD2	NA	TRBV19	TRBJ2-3	TGTGCCAGTAGTATCTCAGCGGGAGACGGGGATACGCAGTATTTT	CASSISAGDGDTQYF
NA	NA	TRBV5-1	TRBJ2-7	TGCGCCAGCAGCTTGGGGACAACAGACTACGAGCAGTACTTC	CASSLGTTDYEQYF
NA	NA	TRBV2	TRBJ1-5	TGTGCCAGCAGCCCCGGAGGGGGAAGCAATCAGCCCCAGCATTTT	CASSPGGGSNQPQHF
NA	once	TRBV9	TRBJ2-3	TGTGCCAGCAGCGCGGACGGGACGTCAGGGGATACGCAGTATTTT	CASSADGTSGDTQYF
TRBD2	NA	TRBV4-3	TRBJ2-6	TGCGCCAGCAGCCAAGATTCGTTAGCTAGCGGGAGCACTGGGGCCAACGTCCTGACTTTC	CASSQDSLASGSTGANVLTF
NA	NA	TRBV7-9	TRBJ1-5	TGTGCCAGCAGCGTGGACGGACAGCCCCAGCATTTT	CASSVDGQPQHF